This passage covers 22 T cell receptor beta chains from one sample sequenced in a study of early T cells in non-severe SARS-CoV-2 infection. TCRdb called the 5' RACE reads again in MiXCR, with one record for every CDR3 protein. The sample has roughly 35,000 distinct CDR3 sequences; roughly 5% are singletons. Sequencing input: whole blood. The origin of the receptors is an adult who was a healthcare worker with PCR-confirmed SARS-CoV-2 infection or an uninfected control (not recorded which).

This clonotype was counted only a few times. The gene calls are TRBV20-1 and TRBJ1-4, with D uncertain. Between the trimmed V and J ends, which lost 1 base and 5 bases, there was a span of 11 bases. Germline V gene data show CDR1 as DFQATT and CDR2 as SNEGSKA (reference sequence). This CDR3 contains 14 residues. In DNA form, the CDR3 reads TGCAGTGCTAGAGTTGCCAGCGAGAATGAAAAACTGTTTTTT. Protein sequence: CSARVASENEKLFF.

The chain combines TRBV10-3 with TRBJ1-1; 7 positions match TRBD1. The CDR3 contains 15 residues. V gave up 6 bases and J gave up 4 bases; unmatched junction bases: 11. CDR1 is ENHRY, CDR2 SYGVKD, per germline. CDR3 sequence: CAIRRQGSSSTEAFF. CDR3 bases: TGTGCCATCAGGAGACAGGGATCGTCGAGCACTGAAGCTTTCTTT.

The chain's CDR3 is CASSLGTGDEKLFF. The CDR3 region has the DNA TGCGCCAGCAGCTTAGGGACAGGGGACGAAAAACTGTTTTTT. This sequence joins TRBV5-1 and TRBJ1-4; TRBD1 aligns across 10 bases. This CDR3 is 14 amino acids long. V was clipped by 2 bases and J by 8 bases; unmatched bases: 3. The germline V gene has CDR1 SGHRS and CDR2 YFSETQ.

There are many counts of this clonotype. The chain employs TRBV7-2 and TRBJ2-3; 7 nucleotides align to TRBD1. Germline-derived CDR1 and CDR2 are SGHTA and FQGNSA. The CDR3 runs to 13 residues. Losses at the gene ends were 5 bases for V and 11 bases for J; bases not matched to a gene: 10. The CDR3 DNA reads TGTGCCAGCAGCAATAGGGGGACAGCTCAGCAGTATTTT. It specifies CASSNRGTAQQYF.

J is TRBJ1-1 and V is TRBV10-3; 10 nucleotides match TRBD1. Germline CDR1 and CDR2: ENHRY and SYGVKD. The CDR3 runs 18 residues. J gave up 4 bases and V 2 bases, and 13 bases lay outside the gene matches. CDR3 loop: CAISESGTGERGGTEAFF. CDR3 bases: TGTGCCATCAGTGAGAGTGGGACAGGGGAAAGGGGTGGCACTGAAGCTTTCTTT.

The V call is TRBV5-1, the J call TRBJ1-1, with D unclear. Germline V gene data show CDR1 as SGHRS and CDR2 as YFSETQ. This CDR3 contains 13 residues. With 4 bases removed from V and 1 base from J, the gap between germline ends came to 8 bases. CDR3: CASSHSGNTEAFF. CDR3 DNA sequence: TGCGCCAGCAGCCATTCAGGGAACACTGAAGCTTTCTTT.

J is TRBJ1-5 and V is TRBV4-3; unclear D gene. The CDR3 loop spans 15 amino acids. The germline V gene has CDR1 LGHNA and CDR2 YSLEER. Trimming took off 6 bases at V and 4 bases at J, with 16 bases between the two ends. CDR3 nucleotides: TGCGCCAGCAGTCCCGACCCCTCCGGAAATCAGCCCCAGCATTTT. It translates to CASSPDPSGNQPQHF.

This CDR3 is CASSLSGLAGGRTDTQYF. The CDR3 DNA sequence: TGTGCCAGCAGTTTATCAGGATTAGCGGGGGGCCGCACAGATACGCAGTATTTT. V and J are TRBV12-3 or TRBV12-4 and TRBJ2-3; 10 bases match TRBD2. CDR3 length: 18 residues. Losses at the gene ends were 2 bases for V and 1 base for J; bases not matched to a gene: 9.

At least ten counts were recorded for this clonotype. This chain connects TRBV5-1 to TRBJ1-6; the D is unclear. V lost 2 bases and J lost 8, with 8 bases in between. The CDR3 covers 13 residues. Germline assignment: CDR1 SGHRS and CDR2 YFSETQ. CDR3 nucleotide sequence: TGCGCCAGCAGCTTCGACGGGGATTCACCCCTCCACTTT. Amino acids: CASSFDGDSPLHF.

This clonotype was recorded many times. V and J are TRBV9 and TRBJ2-5, with D hard to call. Germline V lookup: CDR1 SGDLS, CDR2 YYNGEE. V was trimmed by 0 bases and J by 4 bases, leaving 10 bases between them. The CDR3 has 14 residues. The CDR3 region is CASSVDPSGETQYF. CDR3 coding DNA: TGTGCCAGCAGCGTAGACCCGTCCGGAGAGACCCAGTACTTC.

The table lists this clonotype with many counts. This chain's CDR3 is CASSLGGSSGQPQHF. CDR3 coding DNA: TGTGCCAGCAGTTTAGGGGGTAGTAGCGGTCAGCCCCAGCATTTT. J is TRBJ1-5 and V is TRBV12-3 or TRBV12-4, with D hard to call. Trimming shortened V by 1 base and J by 6 bases, and 13 bases separated the two germline ends. This CDR3 region has 15 residues.

This clonotype was detected ten times or more. This chain links TRBV18 with TRBJ2-7; a weak D match, TRBD2 (5 bases). The germline V gene has CDR1 KGHSH and CDR2 LQKENI. V shed 6 bases and J shed 2 bases, with 11 bases lying between them. CDR3 size: 13 residues. The CDR3 region has the DNA TGTGCCAGCTCGCACCCCGGGGCCTACGAGCAGTACTTC. Its protein is CASSHPGAYEQYF.

This clonotype was counted many times. V is TRBV12-3 or TRBV12-4 and J is TRBJ1-4; perhaps TRBD1 as D (6 bases). Trimming pared 7 bases from V and 5 bases from J, leaving 17 bases between. There are 15 residues in the CDR3. The CDR3: CASKGQGTRNEKLFF. Here the CDR3 DNA reads TGTGCCAGCAAGGGGCAGGGGACGAGAAATGAAAAACTGTTTTTT.

This clonotype has a count of ten or more. The gene calls are TRBV11-3 and TRBJ2-7, with D unclear. V shed 5 bases and J shed 5 bases, with 13 bases lying between them. The germline V gene has CDR1 SGHNT and CDR2 YENEEA. This CDR3 comprises 13 residues. This chain's CDR3 is CASSIRASDEQYF. CDR3 nucleotide sequence: TGTGCCAGCAGCATTAGAGCCTCGGACGAGCAGTACTTC. Full variable domain (outside the CDR3, taken from reference TRBV11-3 and TRBJ2-7): EAGVVQSPRYKIIEKKQPVAFWCNPISGHNTLYWYLQNLGQGPELLIRYENEEAVDDSQLPKDRFSAERLKGVDSTLKIQPAELGDSAVYLCASSIRASDEQYFGPGTRLTVT.

This clonotype was detected ten times or more. The V gene is TRBV14, the J gene TRBJ2-7; 7 bases agree with TRBD1. The germline V gene has CDR1 SGHDN and CDR2 FVKESK. The CDR3 extends over 16 amino acids. V dropped 4 bases and J dropped 3; count of bases not matched to a gene: 12. CDR3 bases: TGTGCCAGCAGCCGCCAAAGGGGGCAGGGTTACTACGAGCAGTACTTC. The encoded protein is CASSRQRGQGYYEQYF.

This clonotype was observed many times. This rearrangement joins TRBV12-3 or TRBV12-4 to TRBJ2-1, with D unresolved. V gave up 8 bases and J gave up 8 bases, with 16 bases separating them. There are 13 residues in the CDR3. The chain's CDR3 is CASAPQAGYEQFF. In DNA, the CDR3 is TGTGCCAGCGCCCCCCAGGCTGGGTATGAGCAGTTCTTC.

This clonotype appeared many times. The CDR3 bases are TGTGCCAGCAGCCCCGACGCGGAGACCCAGTACTTC. Amino acid sequence: CASSPDAETQYF. The genes are TRBV11-2 and TRBJ2-5; D is ambiguous. Germline CDR1 reads SGHAT; CDR2 reads FQNNGV. V gave up 5 bases and J gave up 5 bases, with 9 bases separating them. The CDR3 consists of 12 residues.

Ten or more counts support this clonotype. The chain combines TRBV29-1 with TRBJ1-1; D is ambiguous. CDR3 length: 15 residues. Germline CDR1 and CDR2: SQVTM and ANQGSEA. V dropped 3 bases and J dropped 2 bases, with 16 bases sitting between them. CDR3 sequence (DNA): TGCAGCGTTGAGCTTCGGCGCAGTATTAACACTGAAGCTTTCTTT. Its protein is CSVELRRSINTEAFF. Supplemented by reference TRBV29-1 and TRBJ1-1, the full variable domain reads SAVISQKPSRDICQRGTSLTIQCQVDSQVTMMFWYRQQPGQSLTLIATANQGSEATYESGFVIDKFPISRPNLTFSTLTVSNMSPEDSSIYLCSVELRRSINTEAFFGQGTRLTVV.

This clonotype was found many times. The chain joins TRBV27 to TRBJ2-3, with 8 bases fitting TRBD2. Germline V gene sequence: CDR1 MNHEY, CDR2 SMNVEV (reference sequence). V was clipped by 6 bases and J by 0 bases; unmatched bases: 8. The CDR3 is made up of 16 amino acids. The CDR3 loop reads CASSPLAGFSTDTQYF. For the CDR3, the DNA is TGTGCCAGCAGCCCGTTAGCGGGGTTTAGCACAGATACGCAGTATTTT.

This chain joins TRBV3-1 and TRBJ1-1; a weak D match, TRBD1 (5 bases). Germline CDR1 and CDR2: LGHDT and YNNKEL (reference sequence). The CDR3 runs 15 residues. V shed 4 bases and J shed 5 bases, with 17 bases lying between them. CDR3 coding DNA: TGTGCCAGCAGCCCCCGTTTTGGGGGAGGGACTGAAGCTTTCTTT. It yields the protein CASSPRFGGGTEAFF.

Ten or more counts support this clonotype. The chain recombines TRBV20-1 with TRBJ1-4; a weak D match, TRBD1 (6 bases). The CDR3 sequence is 16 residues long. Trimming took 1 base from V and 1 from J, leaving 13 bases between them. Germline-derived CDR1 and CDR2 are DFQATT and SNEGSKA (reference sequence). CDR3 in amino acids: CSARGRQGITNEKLFF. For the CDR3, the DNA is TGCAGTGCTAGAGGGAGGCAGGGGATAACTAATGAAAAACTGTTTTTT.

V usage is TRBV6-6 and J usage is TRBJ2-2, with a tentative D call TRBD1 (6 bases). CDR1 MNHNY and CDR2 SVGAGI come from the germline V gene (reference sequence). V was cut by 5 bases and J by 2 bases, with 18 bases left in between. The length of the CDR3 is 17 residues. DNA of the CDR3: TGTGCCAGCAGTCCCCTGGGACATCCCCTTAACACCGGGGAGCTGTTTTTT. Its translation: CASSPLGHPLNTGELFF.